Listed below are T cell receptor beta chains from one sample, sequenced in a study of control samples from healthy donors and cancer patients. Only in-frame clones appear in the TCRdb table, and some are missing; sequencing was by immunoSEQ multiplex PCR. Of about 140,000 clones listed, about 85% are singletons. The specimen was blood. The origin of the receptors is a woman in her twenties or thirties in good health. Both conserved end residues are part of each CDR3. The order of the fields is J gene, D gene, V gene, clone size, CDR3 protein, CDR3 DNA. A D gene is named only where the DNA matches it firmly. Not every row has a clone size; where given, it reads once, few, many or a size class.

J: TRBJ2-5
D: TRBD2
V: TRBV5-4
size: NA
CDR3: CASSLVPSGRDPRYF
DNA: TGTGCCAGCAGCTTGGTGCCTAGCGGGAGGGACCCTCGGTACTTC

J: TRBJ2-2
D: TRBD2
V: TRBV25-1
size: NA
CDR3: CASSDTSGNKNTGELFF
DNA: TGTGCCAGCAGTGATACTAGCGGGAACAAGAACACCGGGGAGCTGTTTTTT

J: TRBJ2-3
D: NA
V: TRBV3-1/TRBV3-2
size: NA
CDR3: CASSQEPVADTQYF
DNA: TGTGCCAGCAGCCAAGAACCGGTAGCAGATACGCAGTATTTT

J: TRBJ1-4
D: NA
V: TRBV18
size: NA
CDR3: CASSPTGSRNEKLFF
DNA: TGTGCCAGCTCACCTACAGGGTCACGTAATGAAAAACTGTTTTTT

J: TRBJ1-2
D: NA
V: TRBV12-3/TRBV12-4
size: NA
CDR3: CASSSLANYGYTF
DNA: TGTGCCAGCAGTTCCCTTGCTAACTATGGCTACACCTTC

J: TRBJ2-7
D: NA
V: TRBV11-3
size: NA
CDR3: CASSLSSGWDEQYF
DNA: TGTGCCAGCAGCTTGAGCAGCGGGTGGGACGAGCAGTACTTC

J: TRBJ2-7
D: NA
V: TRBV7-3
size: NA
CDR3: CASSTSGAPPYEQYF
DNA: TGTGCCAGCAGCACCTCGGGGGCGCCCCCCTACGAGCAGTACTTC

J: TRBJ2-7
D: TRBD2
V: TRBV4-1
size: once
CDR3: CASSQEAGTLYEQYF
DNA: TGCGCCAGCAGCCAAGAAGCGGGGACCCTTTACGAGCAGTACTTC

J: TRBJ2-2
D: TRBD2
V: TRBV2
size: NA
CDR3: CASSEVSGRVGTGELFF
DNA: TGTGCCAGCAGTGAAGTTAGCGGGAGGGTGGGCACCGGGGAGCTGTTTTTT

J: TRBJ2-7
D: NA
V: TRBV29-1
size: NA
CDR3: CSVDYRSRTEAYEQYF
DNA: TGCAGCGTCGACTACCGAAGTCGGACAGAAGCCTACGAGCAGTACTTC

J: TRBJ2-5
D: TRBD1
V: TRBV3-1/TRBV3-2
size: once
CDR3: CASSLRLPGQGNQETQYF
DNA: TGTGCCAGCAGCCTTCGACTTCCGGGACAGGGAAACCAAGAGACCCAGTACTTC

J: TRBJ2-7
D: NA
V: TRBV29-1
size: NA
CDR3: CSVITSYEQYF
DNA: TGCAGCGTTATAACTTCCTACGAGCAGTACTTC

J: TRBJ2-7
D: NA
V: TRBV7-2
size: NA
CDR3: CASSLNAVYEQYF
DNA: TGTGCCAGCAGCTTAAATGCAGTCTACGAGCAGTACTTC

J: TRBJ1-5
D: NA
V: TRBV2
size: NA
CDR3: CASSVGGIQPQHF
DNA: TGTGCCAGCAGTGTTGGGGGAATCCAGCCCCAGCATTTT

J: TRBJ2-5
D: NA
V: TRBV5-1
size: NA
CDR3: CASSLTPGTGEETQYF
DNA: TGCGCCAGCAGCTTGACCCCCGGGACGGGGGAAGAGACCCAGTACTTC

J: TRBJ2-5
D: NA
V: TRBV1
size: NA
CDR3: CTSSPAGAGGQETQYF
DNA: TGCACCAGCAGCCCGGCAGGGGCGGGAGGCCAAGAGACCCAGTACTTC

J: TRBJ1-1
D: TRBD1
V: TRBV11-1
size: NA
CDR3: CASSVGTVTRTEAFF
DNA: TGTGCCAGCAGCGTCGGGACAGTCACGAGAACTGAAGCTTTCTTT

J: TRBJ2-1
D: NA
V: TRBV5-1
size: NA
CDR3: CASSLDVGTEQFF
DNA: TGCGCCAGCAGCTTGGATGTAGGGACTGAGCAGTTCTTC

J: TRBJ1-1
D: NA
V: TRBV28
size: NA
CDR3: CASSLSVTEAFF
DNA: TGTGCCAGCAGTTTATCAGTTACTGAAGCTTTCTTT

J: TRBJ2-7
D: NA
V: TRBV27
size: NA
CDR3: CASSSSGDSSYEQYF
DNA: TGTGCCAGCAGCTCAAGCGGGGACAGCTCCTACGAGCAGTACTTC

J: TRBJ2-2
D: NA
V: TRBV7-2
size: NA
CDR3: CASSFGVAVNTGELFF
DNA: TGTGCCAGCAGCTTTGGGGTCGCGGTAAACACCGGGGAGCTGTTTTTT

J: TRBJ1-4
D: TRBD1
V: TRBV7-9
size: NA
CDR3: CASSLRTGGIEKLFF
DNA: TGTGCCAGCAGCTTAAGGACAGGGGGGATTGAAAAACTGTTTTTT

J: TRBJ2-3
D: TRBD2
V: TRBV2
size: NA
CDR3: CASSQGLAATDTQYF
DNA: TGTGCCAGCAGCCAAGGACTAGCGGCCACAGATACGCAGTATTTT

J: TRBJ2-1
D: NA
V: TRBV7-2
size: NA
CDR3: CASSLGRRPYNEQFF
DNA: TGTGCCAGCAGCTTAGGTAGAAGGCCGTACAATGAGCAGTTCTTC

J: TRBJ1-4
D: NA
V: TRBV7-8
size: NA
CDR3: CASSLMDRTNEKLFF
DNA: TGTGCCAGCAGCCTAATGGACCGAACTAATGAAAAACTGTTTTTT

J: TRBJ1-1
D: NA
V: TRBV30
size: NA
CDR3: CAWGAGMENTEAFF
DNA: TGTGCCTGGGGGGCCGGGATGGAGAACACTGAAGCTTTCTTT

J: TRBJ2-1
D: NA
V: TRBV30
size: once
CDR3: CAWIPDSVGEQFF
DNA: TGTGCCTGGATCCCGGACAGTGTTGGTGAGCAGTTCTTC

J: TRBJ2-1
D: NA
V: TRBV9
size: NA
CDR3: CASSVGSYNEQFF
DNA: TGTGCCAGCAGCGTAGGCAGCTACAATGAGCAGTTCTTC

J: TRBJ1-2
D: TRBD1
V: TRBV3-1/TRBV3-2
size: NA
CDR3: CASSLGPRNRDRVWDTF
DNA: TGTGCCAGCAGCCTTGGGCCCCGGAACCGGGACAGGGTGTGGGACACCTTC

J: TRBJ2-7
D: NA
V: TRBV5-1
size: NA
CDR3: CASSWISQGQVLQQYF
DNA: TGCGCCAGCAGCTGGATCTCACAGGGTCAGGTCCTCCAGCAGTACTTC

J: TRBJ2-2
D: NA
V: TRBV28
size: NA
CDR3: CASSTTSVTGELFF
DNA: TGTGCCAGCAGCACGACTTCGGTCACCGGGGAGCTGTTTTTT

J: TRBJ2-1
D: TRBD2
V: TRBV7-2
size: NA
CDR3: CASSATSGSNEQFF
DNA: TGTGCCAGCAGCGCAACTAGCGGGAGCAATGAGCAGTTCTTC

J: TRBJ1-6
D: NA
V: TRBV15
size: NA
CDR3: CATSRDYGDSPLHF
DNA: TGTGCCACCAGCAGAGATTATGGGGACTCACCCCTCCACTTT

J: TRBJ2-1
D: TRBD2
V: TRBV19
size: NA
CDR3: CATREAGTTYNEQFF
DNA: TGTGCCACCCGCGAAGCCGGGACTACGTACAATGAGCAGTTCTTC

J: TRBJ2-3
D: NA
V: TRBV10-3
size: NA
CDR3: CAISGSTDTQYF
DNA: TGTGCCATCAGTGGCAGCACAGATACGCAGTATTTT

J: TRBJ1-1
D: NA
V: TRBV29-1
size: NA
CDR3: CSVARDTNTEAFF
DNA: TGCAGCGTTGCCCGAGATACGAACACTGAAGCTTTCTTT

J: TRBJ1-5
D: NA
V: TRBV4-1
size: once
CDR3: CASSLKYIQGNQPQHF
DNA: TGCGCCAGCAGCCTTAAGTATATTCAGGGTAATCAGCCCCAGCATTTT

J: TRBJ2-3
D: TRBD2
V: TRBV7-3
size: NA
CDR3: CASSFRMAGGHGDTQYF
DNA: TGTGCCAGCAGCTTCCGAATGGCGGGAGGCCATGGGGATACGCAGTATTTT

J: TRBJ2-1
D: NA
V: TRBV30
size: NA
CDR3: CAWTAGRRREQFF
DNA: TGTGCCTGGACAGCCGGGCGCCGGCGTGAGCAGTTCTTC

J: TRBJ1-4
D: TRBD1
V: TRBV30
size: NA
CDR3: CARQGAGEKLFF
DNA: TGTGCCCGGCAGGGGGCTGGTGAAAAACTGTTTTTT

J: TRBJ1-1
D: NA
V: TRBV24-1
size: NA
CDR3: CATSDLVGLEAFF
DNA: TGTGCCACCAGTGATTTGGTAGGGCTTGAAGCTTTCTTT

J: TRBJ2-3
D: TRBD2
V: TRBV11-2
size: once
CDR3: CASSLDGGSTPDTQYF
DNA: TGTGCCAGCAGCTTAGACGGCGGGAGTACACCAGATACGCAGTATTTT

J: TRBJ2-1
D: TRBD2
V: TRBV28
size: NA
CDR3: CASRLSSGRNYNEQFF
DNA: TGTGCCAGCAGACTGTCTAGCGGGCGAAACTACAATGAGCAGTTCTTC

J: TRBJ1-2
D: TRBD1
V: TRBV6-1
size: once
CDR3: CASSEVGTGIYGYTF
DNA: TGTGCCAGCAGTGAAGTAGGGACAGGAATCTATGGCTACACCTTC

J: TRBJ1-6
D: TRBD1
V: TRBV5-1
size: NA
CDR3: CASSRRTGQAINSPLHF
DNA: TGCGCCAGCAGCAGAAGAACGGGACAGGCAATCAATTCACCCCTCCACTTT

J: TRBJ2-3
D: NA
V: TRBV14
size: NA
CDR3: CASSQGFRTGVDTQYF
DNA: TGTGCCAGCAGCCAAGGTTTCCGCACCGGGGTAGATACGCAGTATTTT

J: TRBJ2-1
D: NA
V: TRBV19
size: once
CDR3: CASSRRAGHNEQFF
DNA: TGTGCCAGTAGTCGGCGAGCAGGTCACAATGAGCAGTTCTTC

J: TRBJ2-2
D: NA
V: TRBV28
size: NA
CDR3: CASSLYSSMSGELFF
DNA: TGTGCCAGCAGTTTATATTCTAGCATGTCCGGGGAGCTGTTTTTT

J: TRBJ2-3
D: NA
V: TRBV5-1
size: NA
CDR3: CASSMAGATDTQYF
DNA: TGCGCCAGCAGTATGGCCGGGGCCACAGATACGCAGTATTTT

J: TRBJ2-3
D: NA
V: TRBV5-4
size: NA
CDR3: CASSTPSTDTQYF
DNA: TGTGCCAGCAGCACACCAAGCACAGATACGCAGTATTTT

J: TRBJ2-2
D: NA
V: TRBV5-1
size: NA
CDR3: CASSYLRGTGELFF
DNA: TGCGCCAGCAGCTACCTGAGGGGGACCGGGGAGCTGTTTTTT